This TCR beta chain was documented in a study of regulatory T cells in long-lasting Graves disease. In building TCR beta libraries, iRepertoire HTBI primers were used together with Arm-PCR of CDR3 regions. TCRdb re-analysed the multiplex PCR reads in MiXCR, keeping a single row per CDR3 protein. The sample contains a few hundred thousand distinct CDR3 sequences, approximately 16% of which appear only once. The CDR3 totals 15 residues. CDR1 and CDR2 from the germline V gene are MNHNS and SASEGT. V was clipped by 8 bases and J by 0 bases; unmatched bases: 3. The sample's time point: newly diagnosed GD, antithyroid drugs for less than 3 months. The authors made the TCR library using RNA they extracted from PBMCs. This clonotype was recorded many times. These same records also appear under a second study, on T cells in Graves' hyperthyroidism and ophthalmopathy. From that study: TCR CDR3 underwent first-round RT-PCR with the HTBI primer set.

The TCR comes from a middle-aged man with Graves disease. Source: peripheral blood mononuclear cells (PBMCs), taken at new diagnosis, from a patient treated with antithyroid drugs. The V and J genes are TRBV6-1 and TRBJ2-2; 10 positions agree with TRBD2. The CDR3 DNA sequence: TGTGCCAGCCGGAGCGGGGGGGCGAACACCGGGGAGCTGTTTTTT. Translated: CASRSGGANTGELFF.